This is a list of T cell receptor beta chains from one sample in a study of T cell responses to AZD1222 COVID-19 vaccine. TCRdb's copy holds only in-frame clones and misses some; the assay was immunoSEQ multiplex PCR. The sample yields roughly 150,000 clones, under 95% seen once. The sequences come from peripheral blood, collected on day 0 of AZD1222 vaccination. The receptors were sampled from an adult in good health. The CDR3 runs from the conserved cysteine through the conserved F or W. The D gene is left open where the match is weak. Size values are once, few and many counts, or a class for expanded clones, and some rows have none.

D gene	V gene	clone size	J gene	CDR3 protein	CDR3 DNA
-	TRBV30	-	TRBJ2-2	CAWSPPGTGELFF	TGTGCCTGGAGTCCCCCGGGAACCGGGGAGCTGTTTTTT
TRBD2	TRBV10-3	-	TRBJ2-1	CASRGTSGTRGQFF	TGTGCCTCGAGAGGGACTAGCGGTACGAGGGGGCAGTTCTTC
-	TRBV5-1	-	TRBJ2-1	CASSPPGGEQFF	TGCGCCAGCAGCCCCCCGGGGGGCGAGCAGTTCTTC
TRBD2	TRBV7-9	-	TRBJ2-1	CASSLRTSGNNEQFF	TGTGCCAGCAGCTTACGTACTAGCGGAAACAATGAGCAGTTCTTC
-	TRBV6-5	-	TRBJ2-7	CASRSGEGGSYEQYF	TGTGCCAGCAGGTCAGGGGAGGGAGGGTCCTACGAGCAGTACTTC
TRBD1	TRBV19	-	TRBJ1-4	CASKDRAGSTNEKLFF	TGTGCCAGCAAAGACAGGGCGGGGTCAACTAATGAAAAACTGTTTTTT
TRBD1	TRBV2	-	TRBJ2-3	CASRAGGPDTQYF	TGTGCCAGCAGGGCAGGGGGCCCAGATACGCAGTATTTT
-	TRBV6-1	-	TRBJ1-5	CASSELEGYSNQPQHF	TGTGCCAGCAGTGAACTTGAGGGGTATAGCAATCAGCCCCAGCATTTT
TRBD2	TRBV19	-	TRBJ2-3	CARGSGGSLRTDTQYF	TGTGCGAGGGGGAGCGGGGGAAGTTTGAGGACAGATACGCAGTATTTT
TRBD1	TRBV5-6	-	TRBJ2-7	CASSLALGTGKGQYF	TGTGCCAGCAGCTTGGCCCTGGGGACAGGGAAAGGGCAGTACTTC
TRBD1	TRBV3-1/TRBV3-2	once	TRBJ1-3	CASSHGQGATGNTIYF	TGTGCCAGCAGCCACGGACAGGGGGCAACTGGAAACACCATATATTTT
TRBD1	TRBV10-3	-	TRBJ1-5	CAIRQGEWQPQHF	TGTGCCATCCGACAGGGAGAGTGGCAGCCCCAGCATTTT
-	TRBV9	once	TRBJ2-7	CASSAPPGAEQYF	TGTGCCAGCAGCGCTCCCCCCGGGGCCGAGCAGTACTTC
-	TRBV6-1	-	TRBJ2-5	CASSEAPRGAETQYF	TGTGCCAGCAGTGAAGCCCCTCGGGGGGCAGAGACCCAGTACTTC
-	TRBV19	-	TRBJ2-7	CASSISDISYEQYF	TGTGCCAGTAGTATAAGTGACATCTCCTACGAGCAGTACTTC
-	TRBV6-5	-	TRBJ1-5	CASSLSNQPQHF	TGTGCCAGCAGCCTATCAAATCAGCCCCAGCATTTT
-	TRBV5-6	-	TRBJ1-2	CASSLGAGREGGYTF	TGTGCCAGCAGCTTGGGGGCAGGGAGAGAAGGGGGCTACACCTTC
-	TRBV24-1	-	TRBJ2-5	CATSDPRETQYF	TGTGCCACCAGTGACCCCCGGGAGACCCAGTACTTC
-	TRBV29-1	-	TRBJ2-2	CSVITGAGELFF	TGCAGCGTAATAACGGGGGCCGGGGAGCTGTTTTTT
-	TRBV2	-	TRBJ1-2	CASSEDWTARYTF	TGTGCCAGCAGTGAAGATTGGACAGCTCGCTACACCTTC
-	TRBV4-2	-	TRBJ1-3	CASSQEEKGTGNTIYF	TGTGCCAGCAGCCAGGAAGAAAAGGGTACTGGAAACACCATATATTTT
-	TRBV29-1	-	TRBJ2-1	CSVDQLARNEQFF	TGCAGCGTTGATCAGCTAGCGCGAAATGAGCAGTTCTTC
-	TRBV11-2	-	TRBJ2-1	CASSSQGNEQFF	TGTGCCAGCAGCTCTCAAGGGAATGAGCAGTTCTTC
-	TRBV19	-	TRBJ1-1	CASSNPRGVNTEAFF	TGTGCCAGTAGTAACCCGAGGGGAGTGAACACTGAAGCTTTCTTT
-	TRBV2	-	TRBJ1-4	CASSEAQANEKLFF	TGTGCCAGCAGTGAAGCTCAGGCTAATGAAAAACTGTTTTTT
-	TRBV6-5	-	TRBJ1-1	CASSQKGRFGTEAFF	TGTGCCAGCAGCCAAAAGGGACGGTTCGGCACTGAAGCTTTCTTT
-	TRBV5-1	-	TRBJ1-1	CASSWGAPNTEAFF	TGCGCCAGCAGCTGGGGGGCGCCGAACACTGAAGCTTTCTTT
-	TRBV28	-	TRBJ2-1	CASSLAGPYNEQFF	TGTGCCAGCAGCCTCGCCGGTCCCTACAATGAGCAGTTCTTC
-	TRBV21-1	-	TRBJ1-1	CASSPRTGRNTEAFF	TGTGCCAGCAGCCCGCGGACAGGGCGGAACACTGAAGCTTTCTTT
TRBD1	TRBV6-4	-	TRBJ2-3	CASSVFGQGGTDTQYF	TGTGCCAGCAGTGTATTCGGACAGGGCGGCACAGATACGCAGTATTTT
TRBD1	TRBV27	-	TRBJ2-5	CASSYGTGGGETQYF	TGTGCCAGCAGTTACGGGACAGGGGGCGGGGAGACCCAGTACTTC
-	TRBV7-9	-	TRBJ2-7	CASGASLTYEQYF	TGTGCCAGCGGGGCTAGCCTTACCTACGAGCAGTACTTC
-	TRBV18	-	TRBJ1-2	CASSPALLAGYTF	TGTGCCAGCTCACCAGCCCTTTTGGCTGGCTACACCTTC
-	TRBV7-8	-	TRBJ1-1	CASSFELGGNTEAFF	TGTGCCAGCAGCTTCGAGTTGGGGGGGAACACTGAAGCTTTCTTT
TRBD1	TRBV9	-	TRBJ1-2	CASSPRTGGDYGYTF	TGTGCCAGCAGCCCCCGGACAGGGGGAGACTATGGCTACACCTTC
-	TRBV29-1	-	TRBJ2-7	CSVIGYEQYF	TGCAGCGTTATAGGGTACGAGCAGTACTTC
-	TRBV4-3	few	TRBJ2-7	CASSQEGSGSSYEQYF	TGCGCCAGCAGCCAAGAAGGGAGTGGGAGCTCCTACGAGCAGTACTTC
-	TRBV28	once	TRBJ1-2	CASSFSGGINYGYTF	TGTGCCAGCAGTTTCTCCGGAGGAATTAACTATGGCTACACCTTC
-	TRBV19	-	TRBJ1-1	CASSIGSGAGTEAFF	TGTGCCAGTAGTATAGGGTCCGGGGCCGGGACTGAAGCTTTCTTT
TRBD1	TRBV6-5	-	TRBJ1-2	CASKRDRGDYGYTF	TGTGCCAGCAAAAGGGACAGGGGCGACTATGGCTACACCTTC
-	TRBV6-2/TRBV6-3	-	TRBJ2-3	CASSYPQSTDTQYF	TGTGCCAGCAGTTATCCCCAGAGCACAGATACGCAGTATTTT
-	TRBV6-2/TRBV6-3	-	TRBJ1-2	CASSQPRGNGYTF	TGTGCCAGCAGCCAGCCGCGGGGGAATGGCTACACCTTC
TRBD1	TRBV19	-	TRBJ1-6	CASSIRSRDRGPGDSPLHF	TGTGCCAGTAGTATTCGAAGCCGGGACAGAGGGCCCGGGGATTCACCCCTCCACTTT
-	TRBV30	-	TRBJ2-1	CAWRFQGGYNEQFF	TGTGCCTGGAGGTTCCAAGGGGGGTACAATGAGCAGTTCTTC
TRBD2	TRBV10-3	-	TRBJ2-3	CAISESAAGATDTQYF	TGTGCCATCAGTGAGTCTGCAGCGGGGGCCACAGATACGCAGTATTTT
TRBD2	TRBV5-6	-	TRBJ2-3	CASSPGLAGDDTQYF	TGTGCCAGCAGCCCGGGGCTAGCGGGAGACGATACGCAGTATTTT
-	TRBV10-3	-	TRBJ1-2	CAISESVGGRTYGYTF	TGTGCCATCAGTGAGTCGGTGGGGGGGCGCACCTATGGCTACACCTTC
-	TRBV5-1	once	TRBJ2-7	CASRTGPYEQYF	TGCGCCAGCAGAACGGGCCCTTACGAGCAGTACTTC
TRBD1	TRBV2	-	TRBJ1-2	CASSLVGTDNYGYTF	TGTGCCAGCAGCTTAGTCGGGACAGACAACTATGGCTACACCTTC
TRBD2	TRBV5-1	-	TRBJ2-7	CASSLGGGSSYEQYF	TGCGCCAGCAGCTTGGGGGGCGGGAGCTCCTACGAGCAGTACTTC
-	TRBV28	-	TRBJ1-6	CASSRPGTRGRPPLHF	TGTGCCAGCAGTCGACCGGGGACGAGGGGTCGGCCACCCCTCCACTTT
-	TRBV7-9	-	TRBJ2-6	CASSLSSGANVLTF	TGTGCCAGCAGCCTCTCCTCTGGGGCCAACGTCCTGACTTTC
TRBD1	TRBV4-2	-	TRBJ2-7	CASRRQGLAEQYF	TGTGCCAGCAGACGACAGGGATTGGCCGAGCAGTACTTC
-	TRBV10-3	-	TRBJ2-5	CAIGQGQETQYF	TGTGCCATCGGGCAGGGTCAAGAGACCCAGTACTTC